The 21 T cell receptor beta chains presented below share a single source sample, sequenced in a study of regulatory T cells in long-lasting Graves disease. Investigators prepared the TCR beta libraries by applying iRepertoire HTBI primers and Arm-PCR of CDR3 regions. Each CDR3 protein is one row after TCRdb ran MiXCR on the multiplex PCR reads. This repertoire shows some 330,000 distinct CDR3 sequences, 12% found once; its top ten account for 15% to 20%. The time point denotes: newly diagnosed GD, antithyroid drugs for less than 3 months. After RNA was extracted from PBMCs, the TCR library was made from it. These data also featured in a second study, about T cells in Graves' hyperthyroidism and ophthalmopathy.

The sequencing used peripheral blood mononuclear cells (PBMCs), collected at new diagnosis, from a patient treated with antithyroid drugs. These receptors all come from a woman in her late teens or twenties with Graves disease.

This clonotype was detected many times. V gene TRBV7-9 combines with J gene TRBJ1-1, with no clear D. The CDR3 sequence is 12 residues long. The germline CDR1 and CDR2 sequences are SEHNR and FQNEAQ (reference sequence). The V gene lost 5 bases and the J gene lost 9 bases, with 13 bases spanning the gap. The CDR3 DNA reads as TGTGCCAGCAGCCTCGCCGGGTCTCAAGCTTTCTTT. Protein sequence: CASSLAGSQAFF.

Of note for this clonotype: A much larger clone differs by one base, so this may be a read error. The CDR3 end shows no conserved phenylalanine or tryptophan, and so a read error is likely. The chain recombines TRBV6-2 or TRBV6-3 with TRBJ2-2; a weak D match, TRBD2 (5 bases). The CDR3 is 16 residues long. Germline V gene data show CDR1 as MNHEY and CDR2 as SVGEGT. V dropped 0 bases and J dropped 5 bases, with 13 bases sitting between them. The CDR3 DNA sequence: TGTGCCAGCAGTTACTCCTCCACGGGGATGACCGGGGAGCTGTTTCTT. It yields the protein CASSYSSTGMTGELFL.

This clonotype was seen many times. The rearrangement joins TRBV28 to TRBJ1-2; 9 bases match TRBD1. J was trimmed by 4 bases and V by 8 bases; bases with no gene match: 14. Germline V gene data show CDR1 as MDHEN and CDR2 as SYDVKM. The CDR3 extends over 16 amino acids. The DNA for the CDR3 is TGTGCCAGCCGGCTCCCCACAGGGGGCTCCTCCTATGGCTACACCTTC. Translation gives CASRLPTGGSSYGYTF.

This clonotype came up a few times. This chain uses TRBV19 with TRBJ1-5, with 8 bases identical to TRBD1. The germline V gene encodes CDR1 LNHDA and CDR2 SQIVND (reference sequence). V lost 2 bases and J lost 15; bases outside the gene matches: 6. The CDR3 loop spans 12 amino acids. Here the CDR3 reads CASSILTGGPHF. CDR3 DNA: TGTGCCAGTAGTATACTCACAGGGGGTCCGCATTTT.

V gene TRBV15 combines with J gene TRBJ1-3; D unclear. The CDR3 runs to 18 residues. Germline CDR1 and CDR2: LNHNV and YYDKDF (reference sequence). The V end was cut by 0 bases, the J end by 0 bases, with 15 bases between. The CDR3 region is CATSRDLPIELSGNTIYF. The CDR3 DNA follows: TGTGCCACCAGCAGAGATCTTCCCATCGAACTCTCTGGAAACACCATATATTTT.

Only a few counts were recorded for this clonotype. This may stem from a read error, because a much larger clone lies one nucleotide away. The chain's CDR3 is CATSRGSGGWTEAFF. The CDR3 DNA is TGTGCCACCAGCAGAGGGTCGGGCGGGTGGACTGAAGCTTTCTTT. This rearrangement joins TRBV15 to TRBJ1-1; D ambiguous. Per germline, CDR1 LNHNV and CDR2 YYDKDF (reference sequence). This CDR3 region has 15 residues. The V gene lost 1 base and the J gene lost 5 bases, with 14 bases spanning the gap.

The rearrangement uses TRBV28 and TRBJ1-1; D gene unclear. Germline CDR1 MDHEN, CDR2 SYDVKM. The CDR3 runs 13 residues. Trimming took 5 bases from V and 5 from J, leaving 12 bases between them. The CDR3 bases are TGTGCCAGCAGTACTCTGGAACGGACTGAAGCTTTCTTT. Translating gives CASSTLERTEAFF.

This clonotype was recorded at least ten times. The genes are TRBV7-8 and TRBJ2-3, with D tentatively TRBD1 or TRBD2 (5 bases each). Germline V gene data show CDR1 as SGHVS and CDR2 as FQNEAQ. The CDR3 has 14 residues. The V end was cut by 7 bases, the J end by 1 base, with 12 bases between. CDR3 amino acids: CASTFGTGTDTQYF. The DNA of the CDR3 is TGTGCCAGCACCTTTGGGACCGGCACAGATACGCAGTATTTT.

This clonotype has ten or more counts. The genes are TRBV12-3 or TRBV12-4 and TRBJ2-3, with 9 positions matching TRBD2. J was trimmed by 2 bases and V by 6 bases; bases with no gene match: 9. The CDR3 runs 16 residues. The CDR3 spells CASRASGALATDTQYF. The CDR3 DNA sequence: TGTGCCAGCAGGGCTAGCGGGGCGCTCGCCACAGATACGCAGTATTTT.

This clonotype appeared many times. V and J are TRBV4-3 and TRBJ2-7, with 9 positions matching TRBD2. The CDR3 length is 17 residues. J gave up 0 bases and V 0 bases, and 6 bases lay outside the gene matches. CDR1 is LGHNA and CDR2 is YSLEER in the germline V gene. The CDR3 loop reads CASSQEPAGGPSYEQYF. The CDR3 DNA is TGCGCCAGCAGCCAAGAACCGGCGGGAGGGCCCTCCTACGAGCAGTACTTC.

The gene calls are TRBV5-6 and TRBJ1-1; D is unresolved. CDR3 length equals 16 residues. V was cut by 4 bases and J by 0 bases, with 16 bases left in between. Per germline, CDR1 SGHDT and CDR2 YYEEEE. In nucleotides, the CDR3 is TGTGCCAGCAGCCCTACCTGGGGAGGGATGAACACTGAAGCTTTCTTT. Translating it yields CASSPTWGGMNTEAFF.

This clonotype was recorded at least ten times. V is TRBV6-1 and J is TRBJ1-2; D possibly corresponds to TRBD1 (5 bases). Trimming shortened V by 10 bases and J by 2 bases, and 17 bases separated the two germline ends. CDR1 and CDR2 from the germline V gene are MNHNS and SASEGT. The CDR3 has 14 residues. The CDR3 DNA reads TGTGCCACCGGAAAACTTGGGGGGAACTATGGCTACACCTTC. It translates to CATGKLGGNYGYTF.

This clonotype was recorded at least ten times. It is unclear where the CDR3 begins or ends on the DNA, so no DNA is shown, and the CDR3 is as TCRdb lists it. The chain recombines TRBV30 with TRBJ1-2; TRBD1, the table's D call, was not compared with the DNA. Germline assignment: CDR1 GTSNPN and CDR2 SVGIG (reference sequence). The length of the CDR3 is 11 amino acids, counting both ends. CDR3 region: CAWGQGANQDF.

This chain joins TRBV6-1 and TRBJ2-1; weak D call: TRBD2 (5 bases). This CDR3 is 15 amino acids long. The germline V and J ends were trimmed by 6 bases and 7 bases, with 19 bases remaining between them. Germline values: CDR1 MNHNS, CDR2 SASEGT. The CDR3 region has the DNA TGTGCCAGCAGCCAGGTCTACTGGTCGGGGAATGAGCAGTTCTTC. Its translation: CASSQVYWSGNEQFF.

This clonotype was found many times. This chain connects TRBV20-1 to TRBJ1-2; D uncertain. The CDR3 totals 12 residues. Deletions cut 1 base from V and 6 bases from J, with 9 bases between. In germline, CDR1 is DFQATT, CDR2 SNEGSKA (reference sequence). In nucleotides, the CDR3 is TGCAGTGCTAGAGTGGGATATAATGGCTACACCTTC. Protein product: CSARVGYNGYTF.

This clonotype was recorded at least ten times. In DNA form, the CDR3 reads TGCAGTGCGACCCCGGGACTAGCGGGGGGGCCGGGGAATGAGCAGTTCTTC. The encoded protein is CSATPGLAGGPGNEQFF. V is TRBV20-1 and J is TRBJ2-1; TRBD2 matches at 16 bases. Germline V gene sequence: CDR1 DFQATT, CDR2 SNEGSKA (reference sequence). The CDR3 has 17 residues. V lost 6 bases and J lost 7; bases outside the gene matches: 12.

This clonotype was recorded a few times. The junction differs from germline at one of its ends, possibly a read error. The V and J genes are TRBV7-2 and TRBJ2-2; tentative D call: TRBD2 (5 bases). The CDR3 loop spans 13 amino acids. Looked up from germline, CDR1 is SGHTA and CDR2 is FQGNSA. CDR3 region: CASSPAWTGELVF. CDR3 DNA sequence: TGTGCCAGCAGCCCCGCATGGACCGGGGAGCTGGTTTTT.

This clonotype was counted many times. The chain couples TRBV6-1 to TRBJ2-2; 10 bases agree with TRBD2. The CDR3 length is 14 residues. The V gene's germline CDR1 is MNHNS and CDR2 SASEGT. With 6 bases clipped from V and 6 bases from J, the junction kept 4 bases outside the gene matches. CDR3 in DNA: TGTGCCAGCAGGGCTAGCGGGAGTGCCGGGGAGCTGTTTTTT. Translation: CASRASGSAGELFF.

In this sample, this clonotype turned up many times. J is TRBJ1-6 and V is TRBV28; the match to TRBD1 covers 8 bases. CDR3 size: 14 residues. In germline, CDR1 is MDHEN, CDR2 SYDVKM. V shed 7 bases and J 9 bases; nucleotides not matched to a gene: 8. Here the CDR3 reads CASNPIDRGSPLHF. The CDR3 DNA is TGTGCCAGCAACCCCATCGACAGGGGTTCACCCCTCCACTTT.

This clonotype has more than one count but fewer than ten. V and J are TRBV19 and TRBJ1-2; tentatively, D is TRBD1 (6 bases). Germline lookup yields CDR1 LNHDA and CDR2 SQIVND (reference sequence). V was pared by 3 bases and J by 7 bases, with 15 bases between. This CDR3 region has 14 residues. In DNA, the CDR3 is TGTGCCAGTAGTATTATAGCAGGGACAACTGGCTACACCTTC. Amino acids: CASSIIAGTTGYTF. The full variable domain, completed using reference TRBV19 and TRBJ1-2, is DGGITQSPKYLFRKEGQNVTLSCEQNLNHDAMYWYRQDPGQGLRLIYYSQIVNDFQKGDIAEGYSVSREKKESFPLTVTSAQKNPTAFYLCASSIIAGTTGYTFGSGTRLTVV.

The chain joins TRBV6-1 to TRBJ1-4; D is unresolved. The CDR3 spans 14 residues. V was trimmed by 2 bases and J by 13 bases, leaving 17 bases between them. Germline V gene sequence: CDR1 MNHNS, CDR2 SASEGT. The CDR3 nucleotides are TGTGCCAGCAGTGAAAGTAGAAGGGAGGTAGGACTGTTTTTT. It specifies CASSESRREVGLFF.